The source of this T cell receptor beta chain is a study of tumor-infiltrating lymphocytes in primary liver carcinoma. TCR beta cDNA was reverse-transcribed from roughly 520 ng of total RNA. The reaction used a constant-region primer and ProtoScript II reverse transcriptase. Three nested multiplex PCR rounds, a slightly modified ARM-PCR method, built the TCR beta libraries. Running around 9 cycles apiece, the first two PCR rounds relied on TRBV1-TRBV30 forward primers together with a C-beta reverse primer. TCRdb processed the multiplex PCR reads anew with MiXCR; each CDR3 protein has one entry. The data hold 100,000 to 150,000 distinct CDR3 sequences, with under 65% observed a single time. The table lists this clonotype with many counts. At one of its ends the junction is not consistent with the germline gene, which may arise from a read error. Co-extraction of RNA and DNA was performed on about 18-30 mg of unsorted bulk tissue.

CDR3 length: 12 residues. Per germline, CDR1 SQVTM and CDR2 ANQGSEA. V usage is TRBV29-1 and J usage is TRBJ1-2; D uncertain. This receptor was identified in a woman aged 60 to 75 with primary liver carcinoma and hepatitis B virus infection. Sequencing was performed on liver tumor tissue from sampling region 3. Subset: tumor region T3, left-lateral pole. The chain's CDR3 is CSARDPNNGYTF. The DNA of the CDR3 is TGCAGCGCGAGAGACCCTAATAATGGGTACACCTTC.